The entry below gives a single T cell receptor (beta chain) sequence along with its context. Its specific antigen is unknown. There are no base qualities to consult, and no much larger clone falls within one base. The data derive from a study of T cell changes during pregnancy in multiple sclerosis (dated by TCRdb to between 2018 and 2021). With respect to the entire study: The study looked at changes in the T cell repertoire across pregnancy in women with multiple sclerosis.

Libraries were prepared through the immunoSEQ multiplex PCR assay. The clones in this table, taken by TCRdb from immuneACCESS, are in-frame only. Not every clone is retained; where verified, under half of the shortfall comes from an unresolved V gene, and the cause of the rest is unknown. Counted in this sample were tens of thousands of clones; roughly 90% of them appeared once. The top ten constitute roughly 9.5% of the sample. The TCR originated in a female donor in good health, enrolled as a control in a pregnancy study. The specimen comprised peripheral blood, sampled after pregnancy.

CDR3 region: CASSPPIRGHEKLFF. Read as DNA, the sequence is TGTGCCAGCTCACCACCGATCAGGGGGCATGAAAAACTGTTTTTT. The receptor chain draws on TRBV18 and TRBJ1-4; TRBD1 fits 8 bases in the junction. Trimming accounts for 0 bases at V and 6 bases at J, while the number of junction bases matched to no gene is 3. The CDR3, from cysteine to phenylalanine, totals 15 residues. Here the CDR3 DNA is all that survives: 45 bases in frame from base 1. The germline V gene gives CDR1 as KGHSH and CDR2 as LQKENI.